The 23 T cell receptor beta chains below were found in one sample sequenced in a study of cytomegalovirus exposure and HLA in healthy donors. Primers: 60 Vbeta forward and 13 Jbeta reverse. Generated by immunoSEQ multiplex PCR, the TCRdb table keeps only in-frame clones and is missing some. The table includes about 110,000 clones, 73% detected once. Specimen: PBMCs. Receptor source: a man aged 35-49 years in good health and CMV-seronegative.

This clone appeared a few times. The chain uses TRBV28 and TRBJ1-1, with D maybe TRBD1 (6 bases). Germline V CDR1 and CDR2: MDHEN, SYDVKM. The CDR3 runs to 13 residues. V lost 7 bases to trimming and J lost 5 bases, with 14 bases between them. The CDR3 DNA is TGTGCCAGCATAGGGGGATCGGGTACTGAAGCTTTCTTT. Translating gives CASIGGSGTEAFF.

The chain links TRBV7-8 to TRBJ2-2, with TRBD2 matching over 7 bases. The V and J ends lost 8 bases and 7 bases, in that order; junction bases with no gene match: 16. Germline CDR1 is SGHVS and CDR2 is FQNEAQ. CDR3 length: 16 residues. The CDR3 is CASRRLASSTGGELFF. CDR3 nucleotides: TGTGCCAGCCGCAGACTAGCCTCCTCGACGGGCGGGGAGCTGTTTTTT.

The chain links TRBV6-1 to TRBJ1-6; maybe TRBD1 (6 bases). V lost 1 base and J 10 bases, leaving 17 bases between the germline ends. The CDR3 loop spans 16 amino acids. CDR1 MNHNS and CDR2 SASEGT come from the germline V gene. The CDR3 DNA sequence: TGTGCCAGCAGTGAAGAACCCCCAGGGGTTCGGTCACCCCTCCACTTT. Its protein product is CASSEEPPGVRSPLHF.

This chain uses TRBV7-2 with TRBJ1-2; D remains unclear. V was shortened by 4 bases and J by 4 bases, with 10 bases between the two germline ends. Germline CDR1 reads SGHTA; CDR2 reads FQGNSA. The CDR3 runs 13 residues. Here the CDR3 DNA reads TGTGCCAGCAGCTCTTCTCTGTCCTATGGCTACACCTTC. This gives the protein CASSSSLSYGYTF.

The chain carries TRBV9 and TRBJ2-4, with TRBD1 as a possible D gene (7 bases). The CDR3 has 16 amino acids. The V and J ends lost 0 bases and 0 bases respectively, with 10 bases between them. The germline V gene has CDR1 SGDLS and CDR2 YYNGEE. For the CDR3, the DNA is TGTGCCAGCAGCGTAGCAGGGGGGACAGCCAAAAACATTCAGTACTTC. It specifies CASSVAGGTAKNIQYF.

This clone is a singleton in its sample. The chain uses TRBV5-4 and TRBJ2-5; tentatively, D is TRBD2 (6 bases). The germline gives CDR1 SGHNT, CDR2 YYREEE (reference sequence). V lost 2 bases and J 0 bases, leaving 14 bases between the germline ends. The CDR3 is 16 residues long. Written as DNA, the CDR3 is TGTGCCAGCAGCTTTGGGGTAGCGGAGTACCAAGAGACCCAGTACTTC. Encoded protein: CASSFGVAEYQETQYF. The full variable domain, with the rest looked up from reference TRBV5-4 and TRBJ2-5, is ETGVTQSPTHLIKTRGQQVTLRCSSQSGHNTVSWYQQALGQGPQFIFQYYREEENGRGNFPPRFSGLQFPNYSSELNVNALELDDSALYLCASSFGVAEYQETQYFGPGTRLLVL.

This sequence joins TRBV7-6 and TRBJ1-1, with TRBD1 matching over 10 bases. The trim removed 3 bases at V and 7 bases at J, leaving 5 bases unmatched. The germline V gene has CDR1 SGHVS and CDR2 FNYEAQ. The CDR3 runs to 14 residues. Here the CDR3 reads CASSFGQGGIEAFF. In DNA, the CDR3 is TGTGCCAGCAGCTTCGGACAGGGGGGGATTGAAGCTTTCTTT.

The rearrangement uses TRBV5-6 and TRBJ2-7; D gene unclear. V shed 2 bases and J shed 5 bases, with 11 bases lying between them. CDR3 size: 13 residues. The germline V gene has CDR1 SGHDT and CDR2 YYEEEE. CDR3 bases: TGTGCCAGCAGCTTTCCGCGATATAACGAGCAGTACTTC. It specifies CASSFPRYNEQYF.

The chain employs TRBV27 and TRBJ1-6; no firm D call. This CDR3 has 16 amino acids. Trimming stripped 6 bases from V and 8 bases from J, with 20 bases between. Germline loops: CDR1 MNHEY, CDR2 SMNVEV (reference sequence). CDR3: CASSQPAGRSDSPLHF. Written as DNA, the CDR3 is TGTGCCAGCAGCCAACCCGCTGGCAGATCTGATTCACCCCTCCACTTT.

This clone was counted a single time. The V and J genes are TRBV6-4 and TRBJ2-1; 7 nucleotides align to TRBD2. Trimming at V came to 5 bases and at J to 6 bases, leaving 7 bases not matched to a gene. The length of the CDR3 is 14 residues. Germline V CDR1 and CDR2: MRHNA, SNTAGT. The CDR3 loop is CASSRQAGVNEQFF. CDR3 nucleotides: TGTGCCAGCAGTAGGCAGGCGGGAGTCAATGAGCAGTTCTTC.

The chain uses TRBV5-8 and TRBJ1-4; TRBD1 aligns across 7 bases. The CDR3 contains 15 residues. Trimming took 0 bases from V and 5 from J; bases not matched to a gene: 4. From germline, CDR1 is SGHTS and CDR2 YDEGEE. CDR3 loop: CASSLEGQRNEKLFF. Written as DNA, the CDR3 is TGTGCCAGCAGCTTGGAGGGACAGCGGAATGAAAAACTGTTTTTT.

The chain joins TRBV15 to TRBJ1-2; 11 positions agree with TRBD1. The CDR3 spans 16 residues. Germline V lookup: CDR1 LNHNV, CDR2 YYDKDF (reference sequence). The J segment lost 4 bases and the V segment lost 0 bases, leaving 4 bases of the junction unmatched. CDR3 in amino acids: CATSREDRGLFYGYTF. CDR3 DNA sequence: TGTGCCACCAGCAGAGAGGACAGGGGGCTTTTCTATGGCTACACCTTC.

V and J are TRBV5-4 and TRBJ1-4; the D gene is possibly TRBD1 (6 bases). This CDR3 contains 17 residues. Germline assignment: CDR1 SGHNT and CDR2 YYREEE (reference sequence). V lost 3 bases and J 1 base, leaving 16 bases between the germline ends. The CDR3 region has the DNA TGTGCCAGCAGCTCCAAGACAGGAGGATTAACTAATGAAAAACTGTTTTTT. This encodes CASSSKTGGLTNEKLFF.

This chain uses TRBV25-1 with TRBJ1-2; no clear D gene. V dropped 5 bases and J dropped 5 bases, with 12 bases sitting between them. Germline assignment: CDR1 MGHDK and CDR2 SYGVNS. The CDR3 length is 13 residues. The CDR3 region has the DNA TGTGCCAGCAGTCCTACCGAGTCTTATGGCTACACCTTC. It translates to CASSPTESYGYTF.

This chain's CDR3 is CASRKLATDTGELFF. For the CDR3, the DNA is TGTGCCAGCAGGAAACTAGCCACCGACACCGGGGAGCTGTTTTTT. V is TRBV7-6 and J is TRBJ2-2, with a weak D call TRBD2 (6 bases). Trimming pared 6 bases from V and 3 bases from J, leaving 14 bases between. Germline V gene sequence: CDR1 SGHVS, CDR2 FNYEAQ. This CDR3 comprises 15 residues.

V and J are TRBV18 and TRBJ1-3, with 9 nucleotides matching TRBD1. V trimming: 3 bases; J trimming: 3 bases; junction bases outside the gene matches: 6. The CDR3 length is 16 residues. CDR1 is KGHSH, CDR2 LQKENI, per germline. CDR3 sequence: CASSPKQGAYGNTIYF. The CDR3, as DNA: TGTGCCAGCTCACCTAAACAGGGGGCTTATGGAAACACCATATATTTT.

This clone was recorded a few times. V is TRBV19 and J is TRBJ2-7; 12 nucleotides align to TRBD2. Losses at the gene ends were 0 bases for V and 1 base for J; bases not matched to a gene: 7. CDR3 length: 18 amino acids. Germline assignment: CDR1 LNHDA and CDR2 SQIVND (reference sequence). The CDR3 region is CASSIEGGLAGRSYEQYF. DNA for the CDR3: TGTGCCAGTAGTATAGAGGGAGGACTAGCGGGACGTTCCTACGAGCAGTACTTC.

A note on this clone: Germline and junction disagree at one end, which may indicate a read error. V gene TRBV7-7 combines with J gene TRBJ2-5; 9 bases match TRBD1. Germline V gives CDR1 SSHAT, CDR2 FNYEAQ (reference sequence). This CDR3 comprises 18 residues. This CDR3 is CASSLVRLPGQGQETQYF. CDR3 DNA sequence: TGTGCTAGCAGCTTAGTCAGGTTACCGGGACAGGGACAAGAGACCCAGTACTTC.

The V call is TRBV7-9, the J call TRBJ1-3, with no clear D. The germline gives CDR1 SEHNR, CDR2 FQNEAQ (reference sequence). This CDR3 contains 17 residues. V was shortened by 1 base and J by 0 bases, with 13 bases between the two germline ends. CDR3 residues: CASSLGDTVNSGNTIYF. The CDR3 nucleotides read TGTGCCAGCAGCTTAGGAGACACCGTCAACTCTGGAAACACCATATATTTT.

The chain employs TRBV7-3 and TRBJ2-3, with 9 positions matching TRBD2. This CDR3 has 15 residues. The V gene end was trimmed by 5 bases and the J gene end by 6 bases; junction bases not matched to a gene: 9. The germline gives CDR1 SGHTA, CDR2 FQGTGA. CDR3 protein: CASSTGTSPPDTQYF. In DNA form, the CDR3 reads TGTGCCAGCAGCACCGGGACTAGCCCACCGGATACGCAGTATTTT.

The count of this clone is one. V is TRBV4-3 and J is TRBJ2-7; 8 bases fit TRBD2. The germline V gene has CDR1 LGHNA and CDR2 YSLEER. This CDR3 is 14 amino acids long. Germline trimming cut 2 bases from V and 0 bases from J; bases unmatched to any gene: 0. The CDR3 reads CASSQTSGSYEQYF. As DNA, the CDR3 is TGCGCCAGCAGCCAAACTAGCGGCTCCTACGAGCAGTACTTC.

There are a few counts of this clone. The V and J genes are TRBV18 and TRBJ1-2; no firm D call. This CDR3 spans 14 amino acids. V was trimmed by 0 bases and J by 7 bases, leaving 12 bases between them. Germline V gene lookup returns CDR1 KGHSH and CDR2 LQKENI. CDR3 sequence reads: CASSPPGASSGYTF. The CDR3 DNA reads TGTGCCAGCTCACCACCGGGCGCATCCTCTGGCTACACCTTC.

Judged by abundance, this clone is medium-sized. This sequence joins TRBV6-5 and TRBJ1-6; D unresolved. This CDR3 spans 12 amino acids. Trimming removed 4 bases at V and 6 bases at J, with 4 bases between. Per germline, CDR1 MNHEY and CDR2 SVGAGI. CDR3 in amino acids: CASSFSNSPLHF. The CDR3 nucleotides are TGTGCCAGCAGTTTCAGTAATTCACCCCTCCACTTT.